The subject of this entry is one T cell receptor beta chain. Its antigen remains undetermined. The DNA ends 3 residues before the CDR3 does, and the rest of the CDR3 is filled in from the germline J gene. TCR beta CDR3 regions were amplified by multiplex PCR using the immunoSEQ assay from an average of 1200 ng genomic DNA per sample. The assay corrected primer bias using a complete synthetic TCR repertoire to establish an amplification baseline. Amplicons were sequenced on the Illumina platform. Per the source publication's procedure: Sequences were error-corrected by clustering with frequency ratios and a modified nearest-neighbor algorithm and were then analyzed in the immunoSEQ Analyzer with IMGT gene definitions. At each rarefaction depth, TCR richness and evenness were averaged across 20 rarefaction repeats, and samples with fewer sequences than that depth were excluded. Relative abundances of V, D and J genes were compared between groups using Wilcoxon rank sum tests, with FDR correction applied. Blinded duplicates gave an intraclass correlation of about 96% for TCR richness and an average of around 83% across some 62 gene segments. TCRdb provides this immuneACCESS table in a form limited to in-frame rearrangements. Some clones are lacking; in checked studies, under half of them reflect an unresolved V gene, and why the rest are absent is not known. V, J and clone size derive from that table, while D and trimming were established from the DNA sequence. This sample's table carries 40,000 or so clones. Approximately 6% of the sample lies in the top ten.

The data originate from a study of T cells in women clearing cervical HPV infection (dated by TCRdb to the late 2010s). For the wider study: Cases were approximately 25 women with histologically confirmed HPV16-related CIN3 or worse, including a couple of invasive cancers. Controls were 20 to 30 women whose single incident HPV16 infection cleared within 12 months without precancer or cancer developing. Blood from cases was collected at the visit where the lesion was first found, while blood from controls was collected once the infection could no longer be detected. Among cases, blood sampling came a median of approximately 150 days after lesion detection, with an interquartile range of 90 to 200 days. Since only a few of the women had HLA typing available, the possibility that HLA type was acting as a confounder could not be ruled out. An exploratory proof-of-principle case-control study, nested within the Guanacaste HPV Natural History Study in Costa Rica, was conducted to compare TCR repertoires across cervical HPV16 outcomes. Cases and controls were matched on age within five years and on year of sample collection. A median age of approximately 32 years was observed in cases versus approximately 40 in controls, and no significant differences in baseline characteristics were found. The parent cohort enrolled approximately 9,200 women aged 18 or older in Guanacaste, Costa Rica, during about 1992 to 1994 and followed them for approximately 7 years. Five blinded duplicates per group were added as quality controls, so that approximately 60 samples were obtained: approximately 50 participants and around 10 replicates.

Study-wide findings and limitations: Significantly higher TCR repertoire richness was observed in CIN3+ cases than in controls across sequencing depths, whereas no difference in evenness was found. Lower TRBV6-7 relative abundance was observed in cases than in controls (roughly 0.11% versus 0.16%; Bonferroni P = 0.0008). T-cell numbers per sample were unknown, so richness differences could reflect varying T-cell content rather than repertoire biology. Random forest classifiers combining richness and V gene abundances distinguished cases from controls with an estimated AUC of approximately 0.8. Whether associations preceded infection or resulted from infection could not be shown with the cross-sectional design, and effector/memory subsets and HPV-specific T cells were not isolated.

Here V drops 5 bases and J drops 10 bases, and the junction holds 4 bases not matched to any gene. For CDR1 and CDR2, the germline V gene lists MDHEN and SYDVKM. Spanning cysteine to phenylalanine, the CDR3 consists of 14 amino acids. Sequencing covers 33 bases of the CDR3, shown here with the frame starting at base 1. Every participant had a single incident cervical HPV16 infection, and prevalent HPV16 infections were excluded. Cervical HPV DNA was detected with MY09/MY11 PCR, and genotyping was done with dot-blot hybridization. Fifteen mL of heparinized blood was centrifuged, after which the buffy coat was aliquoted, frozen at -30 degrees C, and then stored at -80 degrees C. Genomic DNA was extracted from buffy coat specimens using QIAGEN kits.

Recombination linked TRBV28 to TRBJ1-6, with 11 bases aligning to TRBD1. Sequenced input: blood buffy coat. The clonotype was recovered from a woman aged 18-70 years with a cervical HPV16 infection that either progressed to CIN3+ or cleared (not recorded which). Incomplete CDR3 DNA: TGTGCCAGCAGTACGGGACAGGGGGACTCACCC. Its translation reads: CASSTGQGDSP. In full, the CDR3 is CASSTGQGDSPLHF.